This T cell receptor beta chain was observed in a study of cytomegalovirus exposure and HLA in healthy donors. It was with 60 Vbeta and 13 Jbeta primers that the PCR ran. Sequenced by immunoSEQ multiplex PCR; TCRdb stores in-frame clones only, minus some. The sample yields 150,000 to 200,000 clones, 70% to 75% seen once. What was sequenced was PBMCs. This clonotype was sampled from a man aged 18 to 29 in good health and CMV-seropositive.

This CDR3 reads CASSLGLLETQYF. As DNA, the CDR3 is TGTGCCAGCAGCTTGGGACTATTGGAGACCCAGTACTTC. The chain recombines TRBV5-6 with TRBJ2-5; D may be TRBD2 (5 bases). There are 13 residues in the CDR3. CDR1 and CDR2 (germline): SGHDT, YYEEEE. V was cut by 0 bases and J by 5 bases, with 8 bases left in between.